A single sample is the source of the 16 T cell receptor beta chains below, sequenced in a study of CD8+ T cells in alopecia areata. Following RNA extraction, reverse transcription yielded cDNA that acted as the sequencing template. Sequenced by immunoSEQ multiplex PCR; TCRdb stores in-frame clones only, minus some. In the table there are about 140,000 clones, 55% to 65% of which are singletons. Sequenced material: CD4+ T cells sorted from blood. These receptors were collected from a human donor in good health.

This clone appeared a single time. The chain joins TRBV25-1 to TRBJ2-5; TRBD1 aligns across 9 bases. Germline CDR1 MGHDK, CDR2 SYGVNS. The V gene end was trimmed by 3 bases and the J gene end by 5 bases; junction bases not matched to a gene: 4. This CDR3 region has 14 residues. For the CDR3, the DNA is TGTGCCAGCAGTGACAGGGACAGGGAGGAGACCCAGTACTTC. Encoded protein: CASSDRDREETQYF.

The chain has TRBV6-5 and TRBJ1-1, with D unclear. The V end was cut by 0 bases, the J end by 7 bases, with 6 bases between. This CDR3 is built from 12 residues. Germline V gene data show CDR1 as MNHEY and CDR2 as SVGAGI. The CDR3: CASSYSGGEAFF. The CDR3 DNA sequence: TGTGCCAGCAGTTACTCCGGTGGTGAAGCTTTCTTT.

This rearrangement joins TRBV18 to TRBJ2-7; unclear D gene. Trimming stripped 4 bases from V and 6 bases from J, with 16 bases between. This CDR3 spans 14 amino acids. The V gene's germline CDR1 is KGHSH and CDR2 LQKENI. This CDR3 is CASSRKGSVGEQYF. CDR3 in DNA: TGTGCCAGCTCACGCAAGGGCTCAGTGGGCGAGCAGTACTTC.

This chain links TRBV5-1 with TRBJ1-2; possibly TRBD1 for D (5 bases). Germline values: CDR1 SGHRS, CDR2 YFSETQ. This CDR3 has 14 amino acids. Deletions cut 1 base from V and 1 base from J, with 8 bases between. CDR3 nucleotides: TGCGCCAGCAGCTTGACGACAGTTAACTATGGCTACACCTTC. It yields the protein CASSLTTVNYGYTF.

The gene calls are TRBV5-1 and TRBJ2-1; TRBD2 matches 13 bases. The V gene's germline CDR1 is SGHRS and CDR2 YFSETQ. The CDR3 has 14 amino acids. Germline trimming cut 4 bases from V and 15 bases from J; bases unmatched to any gene: 10. The CDR3 here is CASSPRTSGRKWFF. CDR3 DNA sequence: TGCGCCAGCAGCCCGAGGACTAGCGGGAGAAAATGGTTCTTC.

This clone was observed a handful of times. The gene calls are TRBV13 and TRBJ2-7; D is perhaps TRBD1 (5 bases). The V and J ends lost 5 bases and 5 bases respectively, with 7 bases between them. Germline V gives CDR1 PRHDT, CDR2 FYEKMQ (reference sequence). The CDR3 length is 11 residues. Here the CDR3 reads CASSTRDEQYF. The CDR3 bases are TGTGCCAGCAGCACCAGGGACGAGCAGTACTTC. Full variable domain (missing parts from reference TRBV13 and TRBJ2-7): AAGVIQSPRHLIKEKRETATLKCYPIPRHDTVYWYQQGPGQDPQFLISFYEKMQSDKGSIPDRFSAQQFSDYHSELNMSSLELGDSALYFCASSTRDEQYFGPGTRLTVT.

With respect to this clone: Sequence at one end of the junction differs from germline and may be a read error. This chain joins TRBV6-1 and TRBJ2-2; TRBD2 is a possible D gene (6 bases). Germline-derived CDR1 and CDR2 are MNHNS and SASEGT. This CDR3 contains 15 residues. CDR3 nucleotide sequence: TGTGCCAGCAGAGAAGGGACTGCGAACACCGGGGAGCTGTTTTTT. Translation: CASREGTANTGELFF.

The chain couples TRBV6-6 to TRBJ2-3; TRBD2 matches 15 bases. Per germline, CDR1 MNHNY and CDR2 SVGAGI (reference sequence). The ends lost 6 bases at V and 8 bases at J; junction bases unmatched: 9. CDR3 length: 16 amino acids. The CDR3 region is CASRAKGLAGGSTQYF. CDR3 nucleotides: TGTGCCAGCAGAGCAAAGGGACTAGCGGGAGGATCTACGCAGTATTTT.

The chain carries TRBV7-9 and TRBJ1-2; 7 positions agree with TRBD1. V lost 7 bases, J lost 5 bases, and 16 bases stayed unmatched. Germline values: CDR1 SEHNR, CDR2 FQNEAQ (reference sequence). The CDR3 has 16 residues. The DNA for the CDR3 is TGTGCCAGCACCAAGGGGGCATTCTCAGGACGATATGGCTACACCTTC. Translated, it gives CASTKGAFSGRYGYTF. Full variable domain (missing parts from reference TRBV7-9 and TRBJ1-2): DTGVSQNPRHKITKRGQNVTFRCDPISEHNRLYWYRQTLGQGPEFLTYFQNEAQLEKSRLLSDRFSAERPKGSFSTLEIQRTEQGDSAMYLCASTKGAFSGRYGYTFGSGTRLTVV.

This chain connects TRBV2 to TRBJ1-5; D gene unclear. V lost 6 bases and J lost 8, with 11 bases in between. The CDR3 has 12 residues. The germline V gene has CDR1 SNHLY and CDR2 FYNNEI. The CDR3 sequence is CASRANTKPQHF. The CDR3 nucleotides are TGTGCCAGCAGGGCCAACACTAAGCCCCAGCATTTT. The complete variable domain, with remaining parts taken from reference TRBV2 and TRBJ1-5, reads EPEVTQTPSHQVTQMGQEVILRCVPISNHLYFYWYRQILGQKVEFLVSFYNNEISEKSEIFDDQFSVERPDGSNFTLKIRSTKLEDSAMYFCASRANTKPQHFGDGTRLSIL.

The CDR3: CATIGAGQETQYF. In DNA form, the CDR3 reads TGTGCCACCATCGGGGCAGGGCAAGAGACCCAGTACTTC. This chain joins TRBV2 and TRBJ2-5; D possibly uses TRBD1 or TRBD2 (5 bases each). The CDR3 contains 13 residues. V lost 10 bases and J lost 2, with 14 bases in between. The germline V gene encodes CDR1 SNHLY and CDR2 FYNNEI.

The rearrangement joins TRBV29-1 to TRBJ1-1, with TRBD1 matching 10 bases. The CDR3 is made up of 12 amino acids. Germline V CDR1 and CDR2: SQVTM, ANQGSEA. The CDR3 DNA sequence: TGCACCTCGACAGGGGGCTTGACTGAAGCTTTCTTT. Protein sequence: CTSTGGLTEAFF.

This clone was counted only a few times. V is TRBV30 and J is TRBJ1-1; TRBD1 is a possible D gene (5 bases). Trimming pared 0 bases from V and 11 bases from J, leaving 16 bases between. Looked up from germline, CDR1 is GTSNPN and CDR2 is SVGIG (reference sequence). The CDR3 has 13 amino acids. CDR3 coding DNA: TGTGCCTGGAGTGTGAAAGGGGCGCATACTGCTTTCTTT. This gives the protein CAWSVKGAHTAFF.

The rearrangement uses TRBV15 and TRBJ2-3, with a tentative D call TRBD2 (5 bases). Trimming removed 5 bases at V and 4 bases at J, with 10 bases between. CDR1 LNHNV and CDR2 YYDKDF come from the germline V gene (reference sequence). This CDR3 has 13 amino acids. For the CDR3, the DNA is TGTGCCACCAGCCTAATAGCGCCAGATACGCAGTATTTT. This sequence encodes CATSLIAPDTQYF.

This chain connects TRBV6-1 to TRBJ2-1; TRBD2 aligns across 10 bases. The V gene end was trimmed by 4 bases and the J gene end by 9 bases; junction bases not matched to a gene: 6. The CDR3 length is 14 residues. Germline V gene lookup returns CDR1 MNHNS and CDR2 SASEGT. This CDR3 reads CASSVSGRAPEQFF. The CDR3 coding sequence is TGTGCCAGCAGTGTAAGCGGGAGGGCCCCTGAGCAGTTCTTC.

The chain recombines TRBV14 with TRBJ2-5; 9 nucleotides line up with TRBD2. Germline values: CDR1 SGHDN, CDR2 FVKESK. The CDR3 totals 13 residues. V gave up 5 bases and J gave up 4 bases; unmatched junction bases: 2. Here the CDR3 reads CASSIAGVETQYF. The CDR3, as DNA: TGTGCCAGCAGCATAGCGGGAGTAGAGACCCAGTACTTC.